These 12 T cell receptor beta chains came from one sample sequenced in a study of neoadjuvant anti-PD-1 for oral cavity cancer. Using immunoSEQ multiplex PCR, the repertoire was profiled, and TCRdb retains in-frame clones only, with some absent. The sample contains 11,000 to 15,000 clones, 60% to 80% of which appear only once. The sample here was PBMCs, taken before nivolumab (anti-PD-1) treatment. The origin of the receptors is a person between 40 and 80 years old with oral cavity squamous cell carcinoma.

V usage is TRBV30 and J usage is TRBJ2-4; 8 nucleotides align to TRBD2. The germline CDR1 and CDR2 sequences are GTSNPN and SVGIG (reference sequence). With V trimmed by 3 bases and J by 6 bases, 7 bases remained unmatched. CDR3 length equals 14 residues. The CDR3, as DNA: TGTGCCTGGAGCAGACTAGCGCGATTAAACATTCAGTACTTC. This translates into CAWSRLARLNIQYF.

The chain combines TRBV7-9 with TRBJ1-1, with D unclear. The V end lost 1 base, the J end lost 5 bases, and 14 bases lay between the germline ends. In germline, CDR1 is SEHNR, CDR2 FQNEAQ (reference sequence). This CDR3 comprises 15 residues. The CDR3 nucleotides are TGTGCCAGCAGCTTAGACTTCGGACGGGGTACTGAAGCTTTCTTT. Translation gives CASSLDFGRGTEAFF.

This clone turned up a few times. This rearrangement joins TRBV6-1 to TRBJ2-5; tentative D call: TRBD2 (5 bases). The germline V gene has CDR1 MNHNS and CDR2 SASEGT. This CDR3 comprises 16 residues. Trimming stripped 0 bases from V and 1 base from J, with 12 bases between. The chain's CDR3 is CASSEAPGGSQETQYF. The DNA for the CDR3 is TGTGCCAGCAGTGAAGCGCCCGGCGGGTCCCAAGAGACCCAGTACTTC.

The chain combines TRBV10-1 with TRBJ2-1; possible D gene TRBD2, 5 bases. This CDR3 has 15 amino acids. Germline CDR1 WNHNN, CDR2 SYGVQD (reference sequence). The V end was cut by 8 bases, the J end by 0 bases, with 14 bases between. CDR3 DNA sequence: TGCGCCAGCCCGATGGAGGAAAGCTCCTACAATGAGCAGTTCTTC. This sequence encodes CASPMEESSYNEQFF.

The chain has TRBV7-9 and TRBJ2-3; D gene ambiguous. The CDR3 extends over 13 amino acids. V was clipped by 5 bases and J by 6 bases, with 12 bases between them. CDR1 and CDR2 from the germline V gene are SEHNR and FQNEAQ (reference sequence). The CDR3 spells CASSRQARDTQYF. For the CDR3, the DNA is TGTGCCAGCAGCCGCCAAGCTAGGGATACGCAGTATTTT.

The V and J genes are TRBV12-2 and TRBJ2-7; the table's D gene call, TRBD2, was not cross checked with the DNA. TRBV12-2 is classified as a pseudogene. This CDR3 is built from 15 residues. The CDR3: CASRISGKDYHEQYF. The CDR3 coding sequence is TGTGCAAGTCGCATTAGCGGGAAAGATTATCACGAGCAGTACTTC.

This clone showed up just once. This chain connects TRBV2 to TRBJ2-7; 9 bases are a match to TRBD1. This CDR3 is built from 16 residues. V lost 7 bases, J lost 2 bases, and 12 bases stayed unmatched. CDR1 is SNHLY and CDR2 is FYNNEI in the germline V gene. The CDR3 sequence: CASTPLYRDRAYEQYF. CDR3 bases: TGTGCCAGCACCCCACTTTACCGGGACAGGGCCTACGAGCAGTACTTC.

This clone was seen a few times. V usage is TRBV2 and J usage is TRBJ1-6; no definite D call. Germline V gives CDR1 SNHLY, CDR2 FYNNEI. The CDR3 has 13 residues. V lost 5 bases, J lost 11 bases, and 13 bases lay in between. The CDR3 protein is CASSPRSEPPLHF. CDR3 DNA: TGTGCCAGCAGTCCAAGGTCGGAGCCACCCCTCCACTTT.

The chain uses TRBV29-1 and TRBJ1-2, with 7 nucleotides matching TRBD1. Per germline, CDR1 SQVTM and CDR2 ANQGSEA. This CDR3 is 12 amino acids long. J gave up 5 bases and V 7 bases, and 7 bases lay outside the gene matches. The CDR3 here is CSARDSRYGYTF. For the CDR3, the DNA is TGCAGCGCTCGGGACAGTAGGTATGGCTACACCTTC.

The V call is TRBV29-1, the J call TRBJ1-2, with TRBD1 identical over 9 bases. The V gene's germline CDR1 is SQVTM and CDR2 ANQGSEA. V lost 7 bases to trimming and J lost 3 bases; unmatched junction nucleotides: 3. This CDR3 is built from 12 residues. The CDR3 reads CSAWDRDYGYTF. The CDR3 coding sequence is TGCAGCGCCTGGGACAGGGACTATGGCTACACCTTC.

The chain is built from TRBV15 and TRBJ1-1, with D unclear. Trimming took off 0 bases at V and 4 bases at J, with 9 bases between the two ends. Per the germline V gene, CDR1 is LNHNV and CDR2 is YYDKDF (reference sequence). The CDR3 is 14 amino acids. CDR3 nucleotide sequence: TGTGCCACCAGCAGAGATCGGGTGGTCACTGAAGCTTTCTTT. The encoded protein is CATSRDRVVTEAFF.

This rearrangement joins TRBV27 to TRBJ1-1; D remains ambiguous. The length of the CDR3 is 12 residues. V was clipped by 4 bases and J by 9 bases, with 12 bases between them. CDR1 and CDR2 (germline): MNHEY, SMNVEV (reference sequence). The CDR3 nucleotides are TGTGCCAGCAGTTCCCCGAATCTTAAAGCTTTCTTT. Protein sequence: CASSSPNLKAFF.